The 3 T cell receptor beta chains reported below all come from one sample, sequenced in a study of vaccination and CD4 T cells after COVID-19. Their antigen targets remain unknown. Treatment described: roughly 10-day PBMC culture with coronavirus spike peptide pools or control peptides (ViraFEST assay). Sequencing of the DNA from cultured CD4+ T cells was carried out with the Oncomine TCR Beta short-read assay. TCRdb used MiXCR to reprocess the PCR reads, holding one entry per CDR3 protein. The repertoire holds around 20,000 distinct CDR3 sequences, with approximately 52% as singletons. Sequences were obtained from CD4+ T cells from blood, cultured in vitro. These receptors originate from a human donor who had recovered from COVID-19.

The V and J genes are TRBV19 and TRBJ2-3; 9 nucleotides match TRBD2. With 3 bases clipped from V and 2 bases from J, the junction kept 6 bases outside the gene matches. The germline gives CDR1 LNHDA, CDR2 SQIVND (reference sequence). The CDR3 spans 16 residues. CDR3 sequence reads: CASSISLAGNTDTQYF. CDR3 coding DNA: TGTGCCAGTAGTATTTCTCTAGCGGGGAACACAGATACGCAGTATTTT. Drawing the rest from reference TRBV19 and TRBJ2-3, the complete variable domain is DGGITQSPKYLFRKEGQNVTLSCEQNLNHDAMYWYRQDPGQGLRLIYYSQIVNDFQKGDIAEGYSVSREKKESFPLTVTSAQKNPTAFYLCASSISLAGNTDTQYFGPGTRLTVL.

The DNA of the CDR3 is TGTGCCAGCAGCTTAGAAGGAACTAGAACCTACGAGCAGTACTTC. Translation gives CASSLEGTRTYEQYF. The rearrangement joins TRBV11-2 to TRBJ2-7; D may be TRBD2 (5 bases). The CDR3 extends over 15 amino acids. The germline V gene encodes CDR1 SGHAT and CDR2 FQNNGV. The ends were cut back, 0 bases at V and 2 bases at J, with 11 bases in the middle. The full variable domain, in which reference TRBV11-2 and TRBJ2-7 provide the parts outside the CDR3, is EAGVAQSPRYKIIEKRQSVAFWCNPISGHATLYWYQQILGQGPKLLIQFQNNGVVDDSQLPKDRFSAERLKGVDSTLKIQPAKLEDSAVYLCASSLEGTRTYEQYFGPGTRLTVT.

The V and J genes are TRBV7-9 and TRBJ2-2; TRBD2 agrees at 8 bases. V was pared by 5 bases and J by 6 bases, with 8 bases of the junction left unmatched. This CDR3 contains 15 residues. Germline loops: CDR1 SEHNR, CDR2 FQNEAQ (reference sequence). As DNA, the CDR3 is TGTGCCAGCAGCGCCGGGACTAGGTTACCCGGGGAGCTGTTTTTT. It is translated as CASSAGTRLPGELFF.